This entry lists 28 T cell receptor beta chains sequenced from one sample in a study of CD8 T cells in ankylosing spondylitis. These receptors are not linked to any known antigen. Points from the study as a whole: Blood of patients with ankylosing spondylitis appeared to be characterized by a TCR beta motif of about 8 highly homologous variants.

TCRdb fed the 5' RACE reads into MiXCR, producing one record per CDR3 protein. The table includes some 240,000 distinct CDR3 sequences, about 6.7% detected once. The sample was blood, either unsorted or a sorted T cell fraction (not recorded which). Every receptor here comes from a male donor with ankylosing spondylitis.

This clonotype occurred many times. The chain combines TRBV11-2 with TRBJ2-7; D unclear. Germline CDR1 is SGHAT and CDR2 is FQNNGV. The CDR3 has 13 amino acids. The V gene lost 6 bases and the J gene lost 3 bases, with 12 bases spanning the gap. CDR3 sequence: CASSEDGYYEQYF. The CDR3 coding sequence is TGTGCCAGCAGTGAGGACGGATACTACGAGCAGTACTTC.

In its sample, this clonotype was seen many times. This rearrangement joins TRBV24-1 to TRBJ1-1; D gene uncertain. Germline CDR1 is KGHDR and CDR2 is SFDVKD. The CDR3 has 14 residues. V gave up 5 bases and J gave up 1 base, with 10 bases separating them. The CDR3 here is CATSASTENTEAFF. DNA for the CDR3: TGTGCCACCAGTGCCTCGACCGAGAACACTGAAGCTTTCTTT.

This clonotype has ten or more counts. The chain recombines TRBV27 with TRBJ2-7; TRBD2 is a possible D gene (6 bases). The CDR3 consists of 14 residues. V was cut by 5 bases and J by 0 bases, with 11 bases left in between. Germline V CDR1 and CDR2: MNHEY, SMNVEV (reference sequence). CDR3 amino acids: CASSPLGGSYEQYF. The CDR3 bases are TGTGCCAGCAGTCCTCTCGGGGGCTCCTACGAGCAGTACTTC.

This clonotype appeared many times. The rearrangement uses TRBV7-6 and TRBJ2-5, with 10 bases fitting TRBD2. Germline CDR1 and CDR2: SGHVS and FNYEAQ. The CDR3 sequence is 17 residues long. V gave up 1 base and J gave up 0 bases; unmatched junction bases: 5. This CDR3 is CASSLESGLADQETQYF. The CDR3 DNA sequence: TGTGCCAGCAGCTTAGAGTCTGGACTAGCGGACCAAGAGACCCAGTACTTC.

This clonotype occurred many times. The V gene is TRBV20-1, the J gene TRBJ1-6; perhaps TRBD1 as D (6 bases). The CDR3 spans 14 residues. CDR1 DFQATT and CDR2 SNEGSKA come from the germline V gene (reference sequence). Trimming took 5 bases from V and 9 from J, leaving 17 bases between them. CDR3 DNA sequence: TGCAGTGCTTCGACCGGGACAAGCACTTCACCCCTCCACTTT. Translated: CSASTGTSTSPLHF.

The chain is built from TRBV6-5 and TRBJ2-3; D perhaps matches TRBD2 (6 bases). V lost 10 bases and J 2 bases, leaving 16 bases between the germline ends. Germline V CDR1 and CDR2: MNHEY, SVGAGI. This CDR3 has 14 amino acids. DNA for the CDR3: TGTGCCACCTCGAAGGAGGGGCTCACAGATACGCAGTATTTT. It encodes CATSKEGLTDTQYF.

This clonotype appeared many times. J is TRBJ2-7 and V is TRBV7-3; TRBD1 aligns across 8 bases. The CDR3 totals 15 residues. J lost 2 bases, V lost 6 bases, and 9 bases had no gene match. CDR1 and CDR2 (germline): SGHTA, FQGTGA. The CDR3 sequence: CASRPDTGGPYEQYF. In DNA form, the CDR3 reads TGTGCCAGCAGACCCGATACAGGGGGACCCTACGAGCAGTACTTC.

The rearrangement uses TRBV12-3 or TRBV12-4 and TRBJ1-1; D might be TRBD1 (5 bases). The CDR3 has 16 residues. V dropped 7 bases and J dropped 6 bases, with 24 bases sitting between them. The chain's CDR3 is CASTPAGGRAFPEAFF. CDR3 DNA: TGTGCCAGCACCCCGGCGGGAGGCAGGGCATTCCCTGAAGCTTTCTTT.

In its sample, this clonotype was seen many times. The rearrangement links TRBV12-3 or TRBV12-4 to TRBJ1-1; possible D gene TRBD1, 6 bases. Trimming took 6 bases from V and 5 from J, leaving 16 bases between them. The CDR3 totals 14 residues. As DNA, the CDR3 is TGTGCCAGCAGCCGTACAGGGCGTGGGACTGAAGCTTTCTTT. Protein sequence: CASSRTGRGTEAFF.

This clonotype was seen more than once but under ten times. The chain couples TRBV28 to TRBJ2-7; unclear D gene. The CDR3 totals 13 residues. With 6 bases removed from V and 7 bases from J, the gap between germline ends came to 16 bases. Germline V gene sequence: CDR1 MDHEN, CDR2 SYDVKM. Here the CDR3 DNA reads TGTGCCAGCAGCTACCTCCGGGCTAAAGAGCAGTACTTC. Its translation: CASSYLRAKEQYF.

This clonotype was observed many times. The chain couples TRBV7-9 to TRBJ1-2; D gene ambiguous. The CDR3 has 15 amino acids. Looked up from germline, CDR1 is SEHNR and CDR2 is FQNEAQ (reference sequence). V gave up 0 bases and J gave up 3 bases, with 11 bases separating them. The CDR3 nucleotides read TGTGCCAGCAGCTTAGCATCCGGGCTCTACTATGGCTACACCTTC. This translates into CASSLASGLYYGYTF.

This chain uses TRBV29-1 with TRBJ2-3, with 7 bases identical to TRBD1. Germline lookup yields CDR1 SQVTM and CDR2 ANQGSEA. The CDR3 is made up of 15 amino acids. The trim removed 7 bases at V and 0 bases at J, leaving 10 bases unmatched. The CDR3 nucleotides read TGCAGCGCCGAAGACAGGGCCACTAGCACAGATACGCAGTATTTT. It is translated as CSAEDRATSTDTQYF.

The genes are TRBV29-1 and TRBJ2-1; 10 nucleotides match TRBD1. This CDR3 contains 16 residues. Germline V gives CDR1 SQVTM, CDR2 ANQGSEA. V shed 7 bases, J shed 5 bases, and the junction held 14 bases outside the gene matches. CDR3 in amino acids: CSANPPDRGYHNEQFF. CDR3 nucleotides: TGCAGCGCTAACCCTCCGGACAGGGGGTACCACAATGAGCAGTTCTTC.

A few counts support this clonotype. The chain uses TRBV13 and TRBJ2-5; D is unresolved. The CDR3 contains 14 residues. V lost 0 bases and J lost 0, with 5 bases in between. The germline V gene has CDR1 PRHDT and CDR2 FYEKMQ (reference sequence). The CDR3 loop is CASSLGRYQETQYF. The CDR3 bases are TGTGCCAGCAGCTTAGGTCGTTACCAAGAGACCCAGTACTTC.

A word on this clonotype: Possible read error: a much larger clone is one base away. This rearrangement joins TRBV30 to TRBJ1-2; TRBD1 might be the D (6 bases). The CDR3 sequence is 13 residues long. Germline assignment: CDR1 GTSNPN and CDR2 SVGIG (reference sequence). For the CDR3, the DNA is TGTGCCTGGAGCCTGGGACAAGGGGATGGCTACATCTTC. Residues: CAWSLGQGDGYIF.

This clonotype was seen ten or more times. The chain uses TRBV4-3 and TRBJ2-1; possible D gene TRBD2, 5 bases. The V gene lost 0 bases and the J gene lost 0 bases, with 9 bases spanning the gap. This CDR3 is built from 16 residues. Germline loops: CDR1 LGHNA, CDR2 YSLEER. The CDR3: CASSQDRAGSYNEQFF. CDR3 nucleotide sequence: TGCGCCAGCAGCCAAGATCGGGCGGGCTCCTACAATGAGCAGTTCTTC.

The chain uses TRBV7-3 and TRBJ2-1; D assignment may be TRBD1 or TRBD2 (5 bases each). Between the trimmed V and J ends, which lost 2 bases and 5 bases, there was a span of 16 bases. Germline lookup yields CDR1 SGHTA and CDR2 FQGTGA. The CDR3 spans 16 residues. CDR3 coding DNA: TGTGCCAGCAGCTTAGACCTCGAGGGGTTGCACAATGAGCAGTTCTTC. This codes for CASSLDLEGLHNEQFF.

With respect to this clonotype: A much larger clone differs from this one at a single base, so this may be a read error. This chain links TRBV7-9 with TRBJ2-7; D may be TRBD1 (6 bases). V was clipped by 5 bases and J by 3 bases, with 11 bases between them. The V gene's germline CDR1 is SEHNR and CDR2 FQNEAQ (reference sequence). The length of the CDR3 is 13 residues. The CDR3 here is CASSRDTYYEQYF. CDR3 sequence (DNA): TGTGCCAGCAGCCGGGACACCTACTACGAGCAGTACTTC.

The chain is built from TRBV5-1 and TRBJ2-6, with D tentatively TRBD1 (6 bases). This CDR3 is built from 18 residues. V was cut by 0 bases and J by 0 bases, with 13 bases left in between. The germline V gene encodes CDR1 SGHRS and CDR2 YFSETQ. Here the CDR3 DNA reads TGCGCCAGCAGCTTGGCCGGAGGACAGAGCTCTGGGGCCAACGTCCTGACTTTC. Its protein product is CASSLAGGQSSGANVLTF.

This clonotype was seen many times. This sequence joins TRBV5-1 and TRBJ2-7; 8 bases fit TRBD1. The germline V gene has CDR1 SGHRS and CDR2 YFSETQ. The CDR3 runs to 13 residues. V lost 8 bases to trimming and J lost 3 bases; unmatched junction nucleotides: 7. Here the CDR3 reads CASAGTGRYEQYF. CDR3 bases: TGCGCCAGTGCGGGGACAGGCCGCTACGAGCAGTACTTC.

This clonotype was recorded at least ten times. This chain uses TRBV4-3 with TRBJ2-1; 7 nucleotides match TRBD2. The V segment lost 5 bases and the J segment 4 bases; nucleotides outside the gene matches: 8. The CDR3 is 15 residues long. Germline loops: CDR1 LGHNA, CDR2 YSLEER. The CDR3 is CASSVGLAAYNEQFF. The CDR3 nucleotides are TGCGCCAGCAGCGTGGGGCTAGCGGCTTACAATGAGCAGTTCTTC.

The chain couples TRBV6-5 to TRBJ1-1; no clear D. The V end lost 2 bases, the J end lost 3 bases, and 10 bases lay between the germline ends. CDR1 and CDR2 (germline): MNHEY, SVGAGI. The CDR3 contains 14 residues. CDR3 amino acids: CASSYRSTYTEAFF. The CDR3 DNA follows: TGTGCCAGCAGTTACCGGTCCACCTACACTGAAGCTTTCTTT.

The table lists this clonotype with a few counts. This rearrangement joins TRBV10-1 to TRBJ2-7; perhaps TRBD2 as D (6 bases). Germline V lookup: CDR1 WNHNN, CDR2 SYGVQD (reference sequence). The CDR3 spans 14 residues. Trimming stripped 3 bases from V and 3 bases from J, with 12 bases between. This chain's CDR3 is CASSEREDRYEQYF. DNA for the CDR3: TGCGCCAGCAGTGAAAGGGAGGACCGCTACGAGCAGTACTTC.

In this sample, this clonotype turned up many times. CDR3 bases: TGCAGCGTAGACCCCTATAGCGGGGGCTCCTACAATGAGCAGTTCTTC. It encodes CSVDPYSGGSYNEQFF. This rearrangement joins TRBV29-1 to TRBJ2-1, with 9 nucleotides matching TRBD2. The CDR3 has 16 residues. Germline V gene data show CDR1 as SQVTM and CDR2 as ANQGSEA. Trimming cost V 6 bases and J 0 bases; bases outside gene matches: 9.

The J gene is TRBJ2-6, the V gene TRBV5-1; tentatively, D is TRBD2 (5 bases). Germline V gene data show CDR1 as SGHRS and CDR2 as YFSETQ. V lost 1 base and J 0 bases, leaving 11 bases between the germline ends. The CDR3 loop spans 17 amino acids. CDR3 protein: CASSLRGGPSGANVLTF. The CDR3 nucleotides read TGCGCCAGCAGCTTGAGAGGCGGGCCCTCTGGGGCCAACGTCCTGACTTTC.

This clonotype was picked up many times. The chain couples TRBV11-2 to TRBJ2-7; weak D call: TRBD1 (6 bases). Germline V lookup: CDR1 SGHAT, CDR2 FQNNGV. Deletions cut 5 bases from V and 3 bases from J, with 14 bases between. The CDR3 runs to 14 residues. The DNA of the CDR3 is TGTGCCAGCAGCCTAGGACAGATCTACTACGAGCAGTACTTC. The encoded protein is CASSLGQIYYEQYF.

The rearrangement links TRBV7-9 to TRBJ1-5; TRBD1 matches at 7 bases. Per the germline V gene, CDR1 is SEHNR and CDR2 is FQNEAQ (reference sequence). This CDR3 is 15 amino acids long. Trimming at V came to 5 bases and at J to 2 bases, leaving 6 bases not matched to a gene. CDR3 protein: CASSTTGIGNQPQHF. The CDR3 nucleotides read TGTGCCAGCAGCACGACAGGGATAGGCAATCAGCCCCAGCATTTT.

The chain joins TRBV7-9 to TRBJ2-1, with 8 bases identical to TRBD2. The ends lost 5 bases at V and 10 bases at J; junction bases unmatched: 10. The CDR3 runs 14 residues. Germline V gives CDR1 SEHNR, CDR2 FQNEAQ (reference sequence). In nucleotides, the CDR3 is TGTGCCAGCAGCCCCGGGGGGGCCATGAGAGAGCAGTTCTTC. Translated: CASSPGGAMREQFF.